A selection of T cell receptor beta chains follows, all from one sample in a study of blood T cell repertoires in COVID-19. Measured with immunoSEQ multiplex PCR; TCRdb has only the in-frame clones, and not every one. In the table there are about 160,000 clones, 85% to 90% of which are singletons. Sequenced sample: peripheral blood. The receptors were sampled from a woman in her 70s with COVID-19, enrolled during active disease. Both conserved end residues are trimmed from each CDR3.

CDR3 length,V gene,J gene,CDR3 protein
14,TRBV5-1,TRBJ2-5,ASSRGLAGAQETQY
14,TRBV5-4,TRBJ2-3,ASSKPGQGFGDTQY
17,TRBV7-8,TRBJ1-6,ASSLRPGQGASYNSPLH
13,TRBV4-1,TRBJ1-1,ASSRLGWRASEAF
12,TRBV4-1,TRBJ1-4,ASSQWTGYEKLF
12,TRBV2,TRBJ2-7,ASSERTSSYEQY
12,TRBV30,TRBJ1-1,AWIGGSYGGEAF
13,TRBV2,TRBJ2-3,ASMIDGGRTDTQY
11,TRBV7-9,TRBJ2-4,ASSRDSQNIQY
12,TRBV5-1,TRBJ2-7,ASSTRGEVGEQY
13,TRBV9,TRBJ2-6,ASSSLAAGANVLT
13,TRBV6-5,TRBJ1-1,ASSPTGGRNTEAF
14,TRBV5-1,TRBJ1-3,ASSASLTGFGNTIY
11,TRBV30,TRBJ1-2,AWRVRDVSGYT
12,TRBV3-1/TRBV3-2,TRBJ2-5,ASSQVQGYETQY
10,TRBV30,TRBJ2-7,AWSRQVGEQY
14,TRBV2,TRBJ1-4,ASSSPRTGFSEKLF
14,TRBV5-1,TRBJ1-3,ASSQTGPSSGNTIY
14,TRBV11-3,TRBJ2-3,ASSLGGKTGIDTQY
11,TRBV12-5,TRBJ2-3,ASGLEAGDTQY
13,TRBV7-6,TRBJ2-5,ASSFLVAYQETQY
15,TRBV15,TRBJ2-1,ATSRGGTSGVYNEQF
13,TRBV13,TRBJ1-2,ASSPRDRPVYGYT
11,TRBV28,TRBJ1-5,ASSLSGGITQH
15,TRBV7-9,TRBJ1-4,ASSLNLVGRGEEKLF
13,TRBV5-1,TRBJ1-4,ASSAYTGFGEKLF
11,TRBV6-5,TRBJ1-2,ASSWGQGEGYT
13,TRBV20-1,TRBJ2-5,SASKTSGYQETQY
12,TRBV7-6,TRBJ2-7,ASSLGTAPYEQY
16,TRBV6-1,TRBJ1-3,ASSEGQGVVIAGNTIY
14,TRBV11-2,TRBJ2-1,ASSFRGQGPTNEQF
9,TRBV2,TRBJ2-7,ASRRGFEQY
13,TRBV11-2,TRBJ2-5,ASSGGTGGGETQY
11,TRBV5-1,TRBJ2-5,ASSLLGGETQY
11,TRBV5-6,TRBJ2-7,ASSVAGLEEQY
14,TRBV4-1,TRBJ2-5,ASSQAIAGAQETQY
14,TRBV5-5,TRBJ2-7,ASSLTLTQAGAEQY
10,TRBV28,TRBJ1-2,ATATGHYGYT
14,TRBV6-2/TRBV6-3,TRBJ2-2,ASSPGLAGNTGELF
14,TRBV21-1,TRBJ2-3,ASSLCDSNRTDTQY
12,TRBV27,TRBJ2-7,ASSLGDRTYEQY
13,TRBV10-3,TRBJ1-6,AISEWQENNSPLH
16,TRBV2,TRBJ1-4,ASSEGPHRVQTNEKLF
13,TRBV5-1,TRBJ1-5,ASSLAGQGNQPQH
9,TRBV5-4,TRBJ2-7,ASGRGDEQY
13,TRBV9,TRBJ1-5,ASSVGSGSNQPQH
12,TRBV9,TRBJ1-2,ASTQQGKPYGYT
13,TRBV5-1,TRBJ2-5,ASSSGLAVGETQY
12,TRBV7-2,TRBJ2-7,ASRETSISYEQY
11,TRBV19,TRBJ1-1,ASSITANTEAF
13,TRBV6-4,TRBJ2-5,ASSDSIGDTETQY
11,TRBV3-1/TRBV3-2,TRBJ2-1,ASSQEWHNEQF
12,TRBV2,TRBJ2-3,ASSGDSRWDTQY
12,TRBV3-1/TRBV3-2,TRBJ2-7,ASSHTGRGDEQY
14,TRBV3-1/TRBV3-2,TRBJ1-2,ASSQDLNIGDLGYT
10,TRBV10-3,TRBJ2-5,ATGQGEETQY
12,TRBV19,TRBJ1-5,ASKRPGSGQPQH
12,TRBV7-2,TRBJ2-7,ASTFSGGRYEQY
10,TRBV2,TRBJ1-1,ASSDGGTEAF
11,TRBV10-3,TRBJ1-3,AIKGFSGNTIY